A selection of T cell receptor beta chains follows, all from one sample in a study of T cell responses to AZD1222 COVID-19 vaccine. Some clones are missing from TCRdb's copy, which holds only in-frame ones; the method was immunoSEQ multiplex PCR. The data contain more than 90,000 clones, about 88% of them singletons. Specimen: peripheral blood, collected on day 0 of AZD1222 vaccination. All receptors derive from an adult in good health. Each CDR3 is given with its conserved first and last residue. The order of the fields is V gene, clone size, D gene, J gene, CDR3 protein, CDR3 DNA. A D gene is named only where the DNA matches it firmly. A clone size is listed for some rows: how often the clone was seen (once, few, many), or a class if it is expanded.

>TRBV5-1|NA|TRBD1|TRBJ1-1
CASGLQGADTEAFF
TGCGCCAGCGGACTACAGGGGGCCGACACTGAAGCTTTCTTT
>TRBV7-2|NA|NA|TRBJ1-5
CASSLDRRSNQPQHF
TGTGCCAGCAGCTTAGATCGCAGGAGCAATCAGCCCCAGCATTTT
>TRBV27|NA|NA|TRBJ2-1
CASSLSPTGILNEQFF
TGTGCCAGCAGTTTATCGCCCACCGGGATTCTCAATGAGCAGTTCTTC
>TRBV27|NA|TRBD2|TRBJ2-7
CASSLLLAGYEQYF
TGTGCCAGCAGTTTATTACTAGCGGGATACGAGCAGTACTTC
>TRBV7-3|NA|TRBD2|TRBJ2-1
CASSLQLAVYNEQFF
TGTGCCAGCAGCTTACAACTAGCGGTCTACAATGAGCAGTTCTTC
>TRBV9|NA|NA|TRBJ1-4
CASSVATGREKLFF
TGTGCCAGCAGCGTAGCTACGGGTCGGGAAAAACTGTTTTTT
>TRBV30|medium-sized|TRBD1|TRBJ2-3
CAWTQPGTGLNTQYF
TGTGCCTGGACCCAGCCCGGGACAGGACTAAATACGCAGTATTTT
>TRBV30|NA|TRBD1|TRBJ2-5
CAWELGQQETQYF
TGTGCCTGGGAACTGGGACAGCAAGAGACCCAGTACTTC
>TRBV27|NA|TRBD1|TRBJ1-2
CASSLSPGQALANYGYTF
TGTGCCAGCAGTTTGTCGCCGGGACAGGCTCTAGCTAACTATGGCTACACCTTC
>TRBV11-3|NA|NA|TRBJ2-1
CASSPRGPGSEQFF
TGTGCCAGCAGCCCCCGGGGGCCGGGGAGTGAGCAGTTCTTC
>TRBV6-5|NA|TRBD1|TRBJ1-4
CASSAGTDEKLFF
TGTGCCAGCAGCGCCGGGACAGATGAAAAACTGTTTTTT
>TRBV3-1/TRBV3-2|NA|TRBD1|TRBJ1-2
CASSQEGQSSYGYTF
TGTGCCAGCAGCCAAGAGGGACAGTCGTCCTATGGCTACACCTTC
>TRBV6-6|NA|TRBD2|TRBJ2-3
CASRRRTPGLDTSTDTQYF
TGTGCCAGCAGACGAAGGACACCCGGACTAGACACTAGCACAGATACGCAGTATTTT
>TRBV28|once|NA|TRBJ2-4
CASSTQGPKNIQYF
TGTGCCAGCAGTACACAGGGTCCCAAAAACATTCAGTACTTC
>TRBV6-5|once|NA|TRBJ2-7
CASSPSYEQYF
TGTGCCAGCAGCCCATCCTACGAGCAGTACTTC
>TRBV14|NA|NA|TRBJ2-7
CASSQDEVGGRKQYF
TGTGCCAGCAGCCAAGATGAGGTGGGAGGTCGGAAGCAGTACTTC
>TRBV19|NA|NA|TRBJ1-2
CASRDQGGGNYGYTF
TGTGCCAGTAGAGACCAGGGTGGAGGAAACTATGGCTACACCTTC
>TRBV27|NA|NA|TRBJ2-3
CASSIRRSFIDTQYF
TGTGCCAGCAGTATCCGTCGGTCTTTTATAGATACGCAGTATTTT
>TRBV19|NA|NA|TRBJ1-4
CASSTQVGEKLFF
TGTGCCAGTAGTACCCAGGTGGGAGAAAAACTGTTTTTT
>TRBV28|NA|NA|TRBJ1-5
CASIGGGNQPQHF
TGTGCCAGCATCGGAGGAGGGAACCAGCCCCAGCATTTT
>TRBV11-2|NA|TRBD1|TRBJ1-5
CASSPQGGHNQPQHF
TGTGCCAGCAGCCCCCAGGGGGGACACAATCAGCCCCAGCATTTT
>TRBV4-1|NA|NA|TRBJ2-3
CASSSLGGSTDTQYF
TGCGCCAGCAGCTCCCTCGGCGGGTCTACAGATACGCAGTATTTT
>TRBV29-1|NA|NA|TRBJ1-3
CSVEVAETQSRNTIYF
TGCAGCGTTGAGGTGGCTGAAACTCAGTCGAGAAACACCATATATTTT
>TRBV7-8|NA|NA|TRBJ1-2
CASSLARAFLNYGYTF
TGTGCCAGCAGCTTAGCGCGGGCCTTTCTGAACTATGGCTACACCTTC
>TRBV29-1|NA|NA|TRBJ2-5
CSARQSRQETQYF
TGCAGCGCGCGGCAGTCCAGACAAGAGACCCAGTACTTC
>TRBV28|NA|NA|TRBJ1-2
CASSLLETFDGYTF
TGTGCCAGCAGTTTACTGGAGACATTTGACGGCTACACCTTC
>TRBV29-1|NA|NA|TRBJ1-2
CSVDRVVDGYTF
TGCAGCGTTGACAGGGTTGTTGATGGCTACACCTTC
>TRBV6-5|NA|NA|TRBJ1-1
CASSGDADAEAFF
TGTGCCAGCAGCGGGGACGCCGACGCTGAAGCTTTCTTT
>TRBV19|once|TRBD2|TRBJ2-3
CASSVTGTSRAVDTQYF
TGTGCCAGTAGTGTTACCGGGACTAGCCGCGCCGTGGATACGCAGTATTTT
>TRBV30|NA|NA|TRBJ1-5
CAWNPQVPGQPQHF
TGTGCCTGGAACCCACAGGTACCTGGTCAGCCCCAGCATTTT
>TRBV5-1|NA|NA|TRBJ1-1
CASSSSGTPGRGTEAFF
TGCGCCAGCAGCTCTTCCGGGACACCTGGAAGGGGAACTGAAGCTTTCTTT
>TRBV27|NA|NA|TRBJ1-6
CASSLDRGIGSPLHF
TGTGCCAGCAGCCTTGACCGGGGTATCGGTTCACCCCTCCACTTT
>TRBV6-4|NA|NA|TRBJ2-4
CASTSFGPRAKNIQYF
TGTGCCAGCACCTCATTTGGGCCTAGAGCCAAAAACATTCAGTACTTC
>TRBV3-1/TRBV3-2|NA|NA|TRBJ1-4
CASGPRGTNEKLFF
TGTGCCAGCGGACCCAGGGGAACTAATGAAAAACTGTTTTTT
>TRBV6-5|NA|TRBD2|TRBJ2-7
CASSEPGGAHYEQYF
TGTGCCAGCAGCGAGCCGGGGGGGGCCCACTACGAGCAGTACTTC
>TRBV6-1|NA|NA|TRBJ2-1
CASSEVGGSTYNEQFF
TGTGCCAGCAGTGAAGTTGGCGGTTCTACCTACAATGAGCAGTTCTTC
>TRBV5-1|once|NA|TRBJ1-2
CASSLEAGPYGYTF
TGCGCCAGCAGCTTGGAGGCAGGGCCCTATGGCTACACCTTC
>TRBV6-5|few|TRBD2|TRBJ2-3
CASSSVAGGGDTQYF
TGTGCCAGCAGTTCGGTCGCGGGAGGGGGAGATACGCAGTATTTT
>TRBV19|NA|TRBD1|TRBJ1-1
CASSIGRDRAEAFF
TGTGCCAGTAGTATAGGCCGGGACAGGGCTGAAGCTTTCTTT
>TRBV28|NA|NA|TRBJ1-5
CASSFVGGNNQPQHF
TGTGCCAGCAGTTTTGTAGGGGGAAACAATCAGCCCCAGCATTTT